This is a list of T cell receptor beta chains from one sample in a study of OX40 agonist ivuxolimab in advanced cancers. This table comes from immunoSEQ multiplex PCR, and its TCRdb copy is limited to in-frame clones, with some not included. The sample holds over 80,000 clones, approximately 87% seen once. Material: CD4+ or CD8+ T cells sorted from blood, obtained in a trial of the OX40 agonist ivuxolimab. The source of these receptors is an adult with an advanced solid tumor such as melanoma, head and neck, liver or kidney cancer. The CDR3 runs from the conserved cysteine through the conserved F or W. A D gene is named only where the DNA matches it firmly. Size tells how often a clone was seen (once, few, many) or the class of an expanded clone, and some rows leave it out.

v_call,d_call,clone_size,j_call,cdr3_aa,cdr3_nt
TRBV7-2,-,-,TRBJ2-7,CASSASRKLTSYEQYF,TGTGCCAGCAGCGCTTCCCGCAAGCTGACCTCCTACGAGCAGTACTTC
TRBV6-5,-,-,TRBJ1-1,CASSYSGGKTEAFF,TGTGCCAGCAGTTACTCCGGGGGCAAAACTGAAGCTTTCTTT
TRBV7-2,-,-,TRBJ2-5,CASSFSGGQGETQYF,TGTGCCAGCAGCTTCTCCGGGGGTCAGGGGGAGACCCAGTACTTC
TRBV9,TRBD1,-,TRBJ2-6,CASSVGQGEVGANVLTF,TGTGCCAGCAGCGTAGGACAGGGAGAGGTTGGGGCCAACGTCCTGACTTTC
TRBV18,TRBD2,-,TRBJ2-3,CASSPTSGTADTQYF,TGTGCCAGCTCACCTACGAGCGGGACGGCAGATACGCAGTATTTT
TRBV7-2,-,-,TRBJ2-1,CASSFGGASYNEQFF,TGTGCCAGCAGCTTTGGGGGCGCGTCCTACAATGAGCAGTTCTTC
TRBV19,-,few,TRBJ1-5,CASSIGGPYQPQHF,TGTGCCAGTAGTATAGGGGGTCCTTATCAGCCCCAGCATTTT
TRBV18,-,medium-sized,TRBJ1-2,CASSPRTASGYTF,TGTGCCAGCTCACCACGGACGGCGAGCGGCTACACCTTC
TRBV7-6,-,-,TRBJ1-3,CASSRTGSGNTIYF,TGTGCCAGCAGCAGAACAGGGTCTGGAAACACCATATATTTT
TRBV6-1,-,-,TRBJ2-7,CASSPGDSATYEQYF,TGTGCCAGCAGTCCGGGGGACTCTGCCACCTACGAGCAGTACTTC
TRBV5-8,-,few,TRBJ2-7,CASSPVAGSRPYEQYF,TGTGCCAGCAGCCCGGTCGCCGGTTCCAGACCCTACGAGCAGTACTTC
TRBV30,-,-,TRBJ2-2,CAWSAEAGELFF,TGTGCCTGGAGTGCAGAAGCCGGGGAGCTGTTTTTT
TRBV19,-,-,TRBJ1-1,CASSISGSTEAFF,TGTGCCAGTAGTATAAGCGGTTCGACTGAAGCTTTCTTT
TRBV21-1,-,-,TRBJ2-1,CASSPPANEQFF,TGTGCCAGCAGCCCCCCTGCGAATGAGCAGTTCTTC
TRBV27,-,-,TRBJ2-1,CASSWGAYNEQFF,TGTGCCAGCAGTTGGGGGGCCTACAATGAGCAGTTCTTC
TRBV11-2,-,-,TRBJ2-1,CASSFRTTGYNEQFF,TGTGCCAGCAGCTTCCGGACTACCGGCTACAATGAGCAGTTCTTC
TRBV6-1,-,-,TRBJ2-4,CASTIATAKNIQYF,TGTGCCAGCACCATCGCCACGGCCAAAAACATTCAGTACTTC
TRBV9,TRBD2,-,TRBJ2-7,CASSVGTSGYEQYF,TGTGCCAGCAGCGTAGGGACTAGCGGTTACGAGCAGTACTTC
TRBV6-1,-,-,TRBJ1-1,CASSVGQLGAFF,TGTGCCAGCAGTGTCGGACAGTTAGGTGCTTTCTTT
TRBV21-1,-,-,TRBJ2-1,CASSKAGQGYNEQFF,TGTGCCAGCAGCAAAGCGGGACAGGGGTACAATGAGCAGTTCTTC
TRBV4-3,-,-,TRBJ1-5,CTSSQSQNPGGQPQHF,TGCACCAGCAGCCAATCACAAAATCCCGGGGGCCAGCCCCAGCATTTT
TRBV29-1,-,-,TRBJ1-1,CSVDPGTEAFF,TGCAGCGTTGACCCCGGGACTGAAGCTTTCTTT
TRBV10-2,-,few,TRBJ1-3,CASSVGSGGSGNTIYF,TGCGCCAGCAGTGTGGGGTCGGGGGGCTCTGGAAACACCATATATTTT
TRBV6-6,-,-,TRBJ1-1,CASSYTEAFF,TGTGCCAGCAGTTATACTGAAGCTTTCTTT
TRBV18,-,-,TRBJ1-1,CASSPPGTGLGTEAFF,TGTGCCAGCTCACCACCGGGAACAGGATTGGGGACTGAAGCTTTCTTT
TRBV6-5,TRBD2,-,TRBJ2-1,CASSSSGGGYNEQFF,TGTGCCAGCAGTTCGTCGGGGGGGGGCTACAATGAGCAGTTCTTC
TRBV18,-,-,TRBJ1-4,CASSAIQMGEKLFF,TGTGCCAGCTCAGCGATACAAATGGGGGAAAAACTGTTTTTT
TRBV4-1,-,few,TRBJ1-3,CASSQDSTSGNTIYF,TGCGCCAGCAGCCAAGATAGTACATCCGGAAACACCATATATTTT
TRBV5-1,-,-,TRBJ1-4,CASSPRGEKLFF,TGCGCCAGCAGTCCGCGGGGGGAAAAACTGTTTTTT
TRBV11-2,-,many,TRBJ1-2,CASSLGGNQGYTF,TGTGCCAGCAGCTTAGGGGGGAATCAGGGCTACACCTTC
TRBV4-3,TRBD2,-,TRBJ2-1,CASSQLSGWAYNEQFF,TGCGCCAGCAGCCAACTTAGCGGGTGGGCCTACAATGAGCAGTTCTTC
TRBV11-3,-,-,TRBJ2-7,CASSSTGPGREQYF,TGTGCCAGCAGCTCCACAGGGCCAGGTAGGGAGCAGTACTTC
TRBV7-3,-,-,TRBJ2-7,CASSPPHPYEQYF,TGTGCCAGCAGCCCTCCCCACCCCTACGAGCAGTACTTC
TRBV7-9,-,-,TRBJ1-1,CASSLAGDTEAFF,TGTGCCAGCAGCTTGGCCGGAGACACTGAAGCTTTCTTT
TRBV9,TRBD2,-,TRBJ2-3,CASSSTTSPLRDTQYF,TGTGCCAGCAGCTCCACGACTAGCCCCCTGCGCGATACGCAGTATTTT
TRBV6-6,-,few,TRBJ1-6,CASRQGLQSPLHF,TGTGCCAGCAGGCAGGGGCTTCAATCACCCCTCCACTTT
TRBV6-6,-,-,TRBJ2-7,CATENTRGYEQYF,TGTGCCACCGAAAATACTAGGGGCTACGAGCAGTACTTC
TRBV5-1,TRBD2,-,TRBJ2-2,CASSPRAGGYNTGELFF,TGCGCCAGCAGCCCTCGAGCGGGGGGGTATAACACCGGGGAGCTGTTTTTT
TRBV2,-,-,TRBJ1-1,CASSDANTEAFF,TGTGCCAGCAGTGATGCCAACACTGAAGCTTTCTTT
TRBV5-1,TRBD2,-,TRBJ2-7,CASSPGGGDYEQYF,TGCGCCAGCAGCCCTGGCGGGGGGGACTACGAGCAGTACTTC
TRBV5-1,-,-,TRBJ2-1,CASSSGEMLRDNEQFF,TGCGCCAGCAGCTCGGGGGAAATGTTGCGAGACAATGAGCAGTTCTTC
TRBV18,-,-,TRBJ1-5,CASSPVAPSNQPQHF,TGTGCCAGCTCACCAGTCGCCCCTAGCAATCAGCCCCAGCATTTT
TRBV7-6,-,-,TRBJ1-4,CASSYDRDLNEKLFF,TGTGCCAGCAGCTATGACCGAGACCTTAATGAAAAACTGTTTTTT
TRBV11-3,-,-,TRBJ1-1,CASSLDILGAFF,TGTGCCAGCAGCTTAGATATATTGGGAGCTTTCTTT
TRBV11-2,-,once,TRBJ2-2,CASSFGGTNTGELFF,TGTGCCAGCAGCTTTGGCGGGACTAACACCGGGGAGCTGTTTTTT
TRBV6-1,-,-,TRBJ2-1,CASSRGGRSYNEQFF,TGTGCCAGCAGTCGAGGGGGAAGGTCCTACAATGAGCAGTTCTTC
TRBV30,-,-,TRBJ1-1,CAWSALDWTEAFF,TGTGCCTGGAGTGCGCTGGATTGGACTGAAGCTTTCTTT
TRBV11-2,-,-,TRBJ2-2,CASSLRRGLNTGELFF,TGTGCCAGCAGCTTGAGGCGGGGATTGAACACCGGGGAGCTGTTTTTT
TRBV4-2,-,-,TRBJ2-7,CASSQRALRGVEQYF,TGTGCCAGCAGCCAAAGGGCTCTTAGAGGGGTTGAGCAGTACTTC